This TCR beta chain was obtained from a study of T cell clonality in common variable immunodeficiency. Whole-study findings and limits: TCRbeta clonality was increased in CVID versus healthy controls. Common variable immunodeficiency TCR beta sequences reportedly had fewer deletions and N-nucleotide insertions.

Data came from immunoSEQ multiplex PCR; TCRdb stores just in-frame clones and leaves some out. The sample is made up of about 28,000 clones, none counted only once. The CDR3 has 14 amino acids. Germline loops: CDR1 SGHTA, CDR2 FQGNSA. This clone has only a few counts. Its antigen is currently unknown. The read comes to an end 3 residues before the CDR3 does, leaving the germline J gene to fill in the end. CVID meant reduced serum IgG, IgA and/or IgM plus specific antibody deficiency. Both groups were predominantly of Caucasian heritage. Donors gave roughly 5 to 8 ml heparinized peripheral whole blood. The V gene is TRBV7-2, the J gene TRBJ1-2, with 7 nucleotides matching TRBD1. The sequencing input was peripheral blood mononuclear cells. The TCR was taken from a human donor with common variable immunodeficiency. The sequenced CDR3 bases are TGTGCCAGCAGCTTACAGGGGGGAACGAGGGGC. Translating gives CASSLQGGTRG. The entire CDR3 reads CASSLQGGTRGYTF.